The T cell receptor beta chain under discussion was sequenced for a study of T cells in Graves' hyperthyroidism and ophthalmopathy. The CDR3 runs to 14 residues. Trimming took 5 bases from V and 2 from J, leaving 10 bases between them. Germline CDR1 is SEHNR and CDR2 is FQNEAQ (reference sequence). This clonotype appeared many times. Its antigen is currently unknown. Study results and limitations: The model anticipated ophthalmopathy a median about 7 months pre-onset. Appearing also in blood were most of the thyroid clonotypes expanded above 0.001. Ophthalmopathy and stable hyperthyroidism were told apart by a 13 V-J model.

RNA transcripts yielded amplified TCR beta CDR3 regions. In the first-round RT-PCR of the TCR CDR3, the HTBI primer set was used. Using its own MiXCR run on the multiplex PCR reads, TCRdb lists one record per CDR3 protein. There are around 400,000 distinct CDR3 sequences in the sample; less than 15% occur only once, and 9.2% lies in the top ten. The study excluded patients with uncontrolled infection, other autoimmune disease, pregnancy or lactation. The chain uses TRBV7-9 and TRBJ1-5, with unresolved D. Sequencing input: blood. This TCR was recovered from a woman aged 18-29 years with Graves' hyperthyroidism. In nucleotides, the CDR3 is TGTGCCAGCAGCCCCAATGTGGGCAATCAGCCCCAGCATTTT. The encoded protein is CASSPNVGNQPQHF.